The clone carrying this T cell receptor beta chain has just one count. This sample was taken from a study of beta chain features in type 1 diabetes. The sequenced template was cDNA made from the entire isolated RNA. Generated by immunoSEQ multiplex PCR, the TCRdb table keeps only in-frame clones and is missing some. The table records fewer than 20,000 clones, approximately 55% of them present only once. V lost 0 bases and J lost 0, with 6 bases in between. Looked up from germline, CDR1 is SGHRS and CDR2 is YFSETQ. CDR3 length equals 15 residues. J is TRBJ2-2 and V is TRBV5-1; no firm D call. The TCR was taken from a young woman in good health. Sequencing was done on a sample of stem cell memory CD4+ T cells from blood. The CDR3 here is CASSLGRPNTGELFF. CDR3 in DNA: TGCGCCAGCAGCTTGGGGCGGCCGAACACCGGGGAGCTGTTTTTT. The complete variable domain, with remaining parts taken from reference TRBV5-1 and TRBJ2-2, reads KAGVTQTPRYLIKTRGQQVTLSCSPISGHRSVSWYQQTPGQGLQFLFEYFSETQRNKGNFPGRFSGRQFSNSRSEMNVSTLELGDSALYLCASSLGRPNTGELFFGEGSRLTVL.